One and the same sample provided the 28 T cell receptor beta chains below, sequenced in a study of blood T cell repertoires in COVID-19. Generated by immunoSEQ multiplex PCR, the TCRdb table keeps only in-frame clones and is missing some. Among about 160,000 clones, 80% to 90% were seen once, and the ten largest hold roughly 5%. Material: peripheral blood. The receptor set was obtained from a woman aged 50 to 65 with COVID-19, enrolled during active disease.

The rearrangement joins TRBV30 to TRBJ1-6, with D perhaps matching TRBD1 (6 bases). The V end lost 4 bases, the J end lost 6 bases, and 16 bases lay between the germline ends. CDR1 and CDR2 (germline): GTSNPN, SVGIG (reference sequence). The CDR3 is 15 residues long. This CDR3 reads CAWTSFRGGNSPLHF. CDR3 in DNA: TGTGCCTGGACTTCGTTCAGGGGTGGTAATTCACCCCTCCACTTT.

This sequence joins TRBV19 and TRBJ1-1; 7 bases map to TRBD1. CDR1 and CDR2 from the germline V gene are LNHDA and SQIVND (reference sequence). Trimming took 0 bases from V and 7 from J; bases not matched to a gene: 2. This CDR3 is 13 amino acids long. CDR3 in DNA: TGTGCCAGTAGTATAGATCCAGGGGGTGAAGCTTTCTTT. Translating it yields CASSIDPGGEAFF.

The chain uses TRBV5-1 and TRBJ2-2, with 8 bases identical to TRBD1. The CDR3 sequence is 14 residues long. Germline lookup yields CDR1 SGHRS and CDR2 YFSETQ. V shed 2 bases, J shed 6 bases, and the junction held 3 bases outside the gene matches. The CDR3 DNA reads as TGCGCCAGCAGCTTTGGGACAGGTGCCGGGGAGCTGTTTTTT. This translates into CASSFGTGAGELFF.

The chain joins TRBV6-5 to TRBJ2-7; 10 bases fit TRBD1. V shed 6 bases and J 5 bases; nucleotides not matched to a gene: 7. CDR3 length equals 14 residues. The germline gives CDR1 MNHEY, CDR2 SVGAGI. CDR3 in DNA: TGTGCCAGCAGCCCCGGGACAGGGGAGAACGAGCAGTACTTC. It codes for CASSPGTGENEQYF.

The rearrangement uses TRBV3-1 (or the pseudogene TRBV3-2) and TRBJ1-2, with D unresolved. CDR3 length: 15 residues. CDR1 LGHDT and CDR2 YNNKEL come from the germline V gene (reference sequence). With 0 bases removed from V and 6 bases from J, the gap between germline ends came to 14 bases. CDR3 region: CASSQDEGWAHGYTF. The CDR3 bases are TGTGCCAGCAGCCAAGATGAAGGCTGGGCCCATGGCTACACCTTC.

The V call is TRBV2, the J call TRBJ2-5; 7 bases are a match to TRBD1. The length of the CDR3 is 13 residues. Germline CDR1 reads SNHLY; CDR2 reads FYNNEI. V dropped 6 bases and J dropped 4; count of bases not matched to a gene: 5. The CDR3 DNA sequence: TGTGCCAGCAGAAGGGGGCCAGGAGAGACCCAGTACTTC. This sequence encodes CASRRGPGETQYF. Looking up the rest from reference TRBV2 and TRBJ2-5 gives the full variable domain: EPEVTQTPSHQVTQMGQEVILRCVPISNHLYFYWYRQILGQKVEFLVSFYNNEISEKSEIFDDQFSVERPDGSNFTLKIRSTKLEDSAMYFCASRRGPGETQYFGPGTRLLVL.

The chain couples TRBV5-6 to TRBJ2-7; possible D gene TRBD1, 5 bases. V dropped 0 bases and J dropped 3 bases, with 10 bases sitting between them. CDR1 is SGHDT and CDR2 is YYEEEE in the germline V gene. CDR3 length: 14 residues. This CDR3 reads CASSLVSGFYEQYF. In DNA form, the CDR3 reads TGTGCCAGCAGCTTGGTCTCAGGGTTCTACGAGCAGTACTTC.

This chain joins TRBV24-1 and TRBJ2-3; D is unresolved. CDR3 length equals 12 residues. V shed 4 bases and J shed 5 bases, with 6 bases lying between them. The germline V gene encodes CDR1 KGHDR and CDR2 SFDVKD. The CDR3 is CATSEYGDTQYF. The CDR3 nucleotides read TGTGCCACCAGTGAATACGGAGATACGCAGTATTTT.

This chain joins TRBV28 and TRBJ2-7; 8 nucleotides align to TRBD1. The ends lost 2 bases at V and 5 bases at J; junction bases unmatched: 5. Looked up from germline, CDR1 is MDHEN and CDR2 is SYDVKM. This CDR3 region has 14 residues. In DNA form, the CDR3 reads TGTGCCAGCAGTTTAGGACAGGGTAATCACGAGCAGTACTTC. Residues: CASSLGQGNHEQYF. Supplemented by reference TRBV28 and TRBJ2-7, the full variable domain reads DVKVTQSSRYLVKRTGEKVFLECVQDMDHENMFWYRQDPGLGLRLIYFSYDVKMKEKGDIPEGYSVSREKKERFSLILESASTNQTSMYLCASSLGQGNHEQYFGPGTRLTVT.

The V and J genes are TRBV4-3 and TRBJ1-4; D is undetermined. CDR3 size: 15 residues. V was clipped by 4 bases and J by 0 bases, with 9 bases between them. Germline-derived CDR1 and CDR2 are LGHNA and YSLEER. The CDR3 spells CASSPSRTTNEKLFF. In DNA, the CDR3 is TGCGCCAGCAGCCCCTCGCGGACAACTAATGAAAAACTGTTTTTT.

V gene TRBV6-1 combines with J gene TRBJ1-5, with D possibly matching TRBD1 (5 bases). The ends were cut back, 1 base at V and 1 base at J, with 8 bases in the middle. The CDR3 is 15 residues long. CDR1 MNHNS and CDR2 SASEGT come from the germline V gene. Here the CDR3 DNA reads TGTGCCAGCAGTGAAGTAAGGGGAAGCAATCAGCCCCAGCATTTT. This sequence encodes CASSEVRGSNQPQHF.

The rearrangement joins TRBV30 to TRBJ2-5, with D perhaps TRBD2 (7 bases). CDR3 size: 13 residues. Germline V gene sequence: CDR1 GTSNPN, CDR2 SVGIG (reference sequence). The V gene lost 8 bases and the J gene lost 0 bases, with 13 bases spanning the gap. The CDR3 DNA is TGTGCCGGGGGGGGCAGGTACCAAGAGACCCAGTACTTC. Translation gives CAGGGRYQETQYF.

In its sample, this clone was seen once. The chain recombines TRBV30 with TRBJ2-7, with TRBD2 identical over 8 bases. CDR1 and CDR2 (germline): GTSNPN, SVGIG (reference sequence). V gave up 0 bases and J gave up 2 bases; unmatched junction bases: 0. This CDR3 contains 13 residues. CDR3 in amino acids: CAWSVGGAYEQYF. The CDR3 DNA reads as TGTGCCTGGAGTGTCGGGGGGGCCTACGAGCAGTACTTC.

CDR3 protein: CASSPPTAGGNYGYTF. CDR3 sequence (DNA): TGTGCCAGCAGTCCCCCAACGGCAGGGGGGAACTATGGCTACACCTTC. The gene calls are TRBV11-2 and TRBJ1-2; 7 nucleotides line up with TRBD1. The CDR3 extends over 16 amino acids. CDR1 and CDR2 from the germline V gene are SGHAT and FQNNGV. After removal of 6 bases from V and 2 bases from J, the junction contained 12 bases not matched to a gene.

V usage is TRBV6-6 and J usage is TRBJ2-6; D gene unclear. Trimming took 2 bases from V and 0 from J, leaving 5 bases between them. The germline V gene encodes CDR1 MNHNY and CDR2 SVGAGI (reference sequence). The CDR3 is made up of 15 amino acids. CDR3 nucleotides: TGTGCCAGCAGTTACCCTAGCTCTGGGGCCAACGTCCTGACTTTC. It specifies CASSYPSSGANVLTF.

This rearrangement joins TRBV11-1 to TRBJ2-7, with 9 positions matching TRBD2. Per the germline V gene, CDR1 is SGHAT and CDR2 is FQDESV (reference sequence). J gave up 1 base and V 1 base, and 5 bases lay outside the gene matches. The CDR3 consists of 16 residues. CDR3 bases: TGTGCCAGCAGCTTAGAGCCAGCGGGGGGATCCTACGAGCAGTACTTC. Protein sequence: CASSLEPAGGSYEQYF.

The CDR3 DNA is TGTGCCAGCAGTTTAGTGGCTCAAGAGACCCAGTACTTC. Encoded protein: CASSLVAQETQYF. This chain joins TRBV28 and TRBJ2-5; D uncertain. Germline-derived CDR1 and CDR2 are MDHEN and SYDVKM. V gave up 2 bases and J gave up 2 bases, with 6 bases separating them. This CDR3 has 13 amino acids.

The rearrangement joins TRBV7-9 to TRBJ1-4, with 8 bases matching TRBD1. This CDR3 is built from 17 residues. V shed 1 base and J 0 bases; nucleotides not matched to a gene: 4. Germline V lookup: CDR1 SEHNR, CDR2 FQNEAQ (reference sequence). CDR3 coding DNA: TGTGCCAGCAGCTTAGTACGACAGGGGCCAACTAATGAAAAACTGTTTTTT. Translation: CASSLVRQGPTNEKLFF.

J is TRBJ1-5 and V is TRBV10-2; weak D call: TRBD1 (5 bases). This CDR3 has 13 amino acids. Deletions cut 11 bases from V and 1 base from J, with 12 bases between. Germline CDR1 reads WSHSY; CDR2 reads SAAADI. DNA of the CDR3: TGCGCCGTAACGGGGGGGAGCAATCAGCCCCAGCATTTT. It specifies CAVTGGSNQPQHF.

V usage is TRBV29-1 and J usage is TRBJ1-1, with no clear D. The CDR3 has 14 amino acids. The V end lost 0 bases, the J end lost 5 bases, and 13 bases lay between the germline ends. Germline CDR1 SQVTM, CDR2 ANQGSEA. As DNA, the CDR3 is TGCAGCGTTGAAGATCCTTGGGCCCGAACTGAAGCTTTCTTT. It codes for CSVEDPWARTEAFF.

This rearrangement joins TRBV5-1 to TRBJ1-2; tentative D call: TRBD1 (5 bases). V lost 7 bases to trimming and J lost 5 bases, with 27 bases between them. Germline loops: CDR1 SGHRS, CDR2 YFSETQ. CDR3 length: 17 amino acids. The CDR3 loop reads CASGFQRDAGNLYGYTF. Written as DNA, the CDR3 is TGCGCCAGCGGGTTTCAACGGGACGCGGGAAACCTTTATGGCTACACCTTC.

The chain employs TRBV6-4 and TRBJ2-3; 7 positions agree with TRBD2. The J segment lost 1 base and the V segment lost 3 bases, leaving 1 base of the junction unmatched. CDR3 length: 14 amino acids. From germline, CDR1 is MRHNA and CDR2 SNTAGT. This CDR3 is CASSEAGGTDTQYF. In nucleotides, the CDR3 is TGTGCCAGCAGTGAGGCGGGGGGCACAGATACGCAGTATTTT.

The CDR3 reads CASTPGQNYNEQFF. CDR3 sequence (DNA): TGTGCCAGCACCCCCGGACAGAATTACAATGAGCAGTTCTTC. The chain employs TRBV27 and TRBJ2-1; D is perhaps TRBD1 (6 bases). The CDR3 contains 14 residues. V was trimmed by 7 bases and J by 4 bases, leaving 14 bases between them. Germline-derived CDR1 and CDR2 are MNHEY and SMNVEV (reference sequence).

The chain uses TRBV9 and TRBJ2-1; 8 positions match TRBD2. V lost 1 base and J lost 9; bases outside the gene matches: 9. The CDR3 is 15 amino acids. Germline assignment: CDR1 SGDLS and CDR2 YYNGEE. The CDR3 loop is CASSVTGGHFGEQFF. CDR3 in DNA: TGTGCCAGCAGCGTAACGGGGGGGCATTTCGGTGAGCAGTTCTTC.

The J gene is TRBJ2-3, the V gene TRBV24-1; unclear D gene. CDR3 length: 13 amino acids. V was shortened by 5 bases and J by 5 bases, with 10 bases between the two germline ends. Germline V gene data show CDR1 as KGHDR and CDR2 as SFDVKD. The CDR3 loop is CATSGPLGDTQYF. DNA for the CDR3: TGTGCCACCAGTGGCCCGCTAGGAGATACGCAGTATTTT.

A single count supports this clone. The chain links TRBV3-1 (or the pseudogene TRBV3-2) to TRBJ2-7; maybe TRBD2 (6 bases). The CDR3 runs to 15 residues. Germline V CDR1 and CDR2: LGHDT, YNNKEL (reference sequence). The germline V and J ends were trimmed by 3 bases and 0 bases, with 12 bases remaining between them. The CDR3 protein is CASSHSGYSSYEQYF. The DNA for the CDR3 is TGTGCCAGCAGCCATAGCGGCTACAGCTCCTACGAGCAGTACTTC.

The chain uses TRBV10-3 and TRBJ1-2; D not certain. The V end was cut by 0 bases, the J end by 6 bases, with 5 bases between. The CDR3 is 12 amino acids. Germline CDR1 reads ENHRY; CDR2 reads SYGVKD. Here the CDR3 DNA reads TGTGCCATCAGTGAGTCGCTAGATGGCTACACCTTC. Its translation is CAISESLDGYTF.

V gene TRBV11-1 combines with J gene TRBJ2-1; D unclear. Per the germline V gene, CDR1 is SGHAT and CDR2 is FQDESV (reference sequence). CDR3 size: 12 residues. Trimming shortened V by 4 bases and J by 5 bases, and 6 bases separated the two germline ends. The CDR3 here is CASSWQNNEQFF. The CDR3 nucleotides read TGTGCCAGCAGCTGGCAGAACAATGAGCAGTTCTTC.